What follows are 26 T cell receptor beta chains derived from one specimen sequenced in a study of OX40 agonist ivuxolimab in advanced cancers. Method: immunoSEQ multiplex PCR; TCRdb's copy keeps in-frame clones and lacks some. The sample records approximately 74,000 clones, about 85% being singletons. The sequenced sample was CD4+ or CD8+ T cells sorted from blood, obtained in a trial of the OX40 agonist ivuxolimab. The receptors originated from an adult with an advanced solid tumor such as melanoma, head and neck, liver or kidney cancer.

This chain connects TRBV6-6 to TRBJ1-5; 7 bases are shared with TRBD1. The CDR3 runs to 14 residues. J gave up 1 base and V 6 bases, and 3 bases lay outside the gene matches. Germline values: CDR1 MNHNY, CDR2 SVGAGI (reference sequence). DNA for the CDR3: TGTGCCAGCAGAACGGACAGGAGCAATCAGCCCCAGCATTTT. This encodes CASRTDRSNQPQHF.

The CDR3 region is CATSRAGQGVGEAFF. CDR3 bases: TGTGCCACCAGCAGGGCCGGACAGGGGGTTGGTGAAGCTTTCTTT. The chain recombines TRBV15 with TRBJ1-1; 10 bases are shared with TRBD1. Germline CDR1 and CDR2: LNHNV and YYDKDF (reference sequence). V lost 3 bases to trimming and J lost 7 bases; unmatched junction nucleotides: 8. CDR3 length: 15 amino acids. Full variable domain (outside the CDR3, taken from reference TRBV15 and TRBJ1-1): DAMVIQNPRYQVTQFGKPVTLSCSQTLNHNVMYWYQQKSSQAPKLLFHYYDKDFNNEADTPDNFQSRRPNTSFCFLDIRSPGLGDTAMYLCATSRAGQGVGEAFFGQGTRLTVV.

V gene TRBV7-3 combines with J gene TRBJ1-2; TRBD1 agrees at 7 bases. The CDR3 runs to 14 residues. V was clipped by 5 bases and J by 4 bases; unmatched bases: 7. Per germline, CDR1 SGHTA and CDR2 FQGTGA. CDR3 nucleotides: TGTGCCAGCAGCCAAAAAGGGGGCCTCTATGGCTACACCTTC. This translates into CASSQKGGLYGYTF.

The rearrangement joins TRBV28 to TRBJ2-3; 8 nucleotides match TRBD2. V gave up 1 base and J gave up 3 bases; unmatched junction bases: 6. The germline CDR1 and CDR2 sequences are MDHEN and SYDVKM. The CDR3 totals 16 residues. DNA of the CDR3: TGTGCCAGCAGTTTATCGGCGGGGGGAGGAACAGATACGCAGTATTTT. Translating it yields CASSLSAGGGTDTQYF.

V gene TRBV7-2 combines with J gene TRBJ2-3; weak D call: TRBD2 (6 bases). This CDR3 region has 14 residues. CDR1 and CDR2 from the germline V gene are SGHTA and FQGNSA. Deletions cut 4 bases from V and 0 bases from J, with 8 bases between. CDR3 in DNA: TGTGCCAGCAGCTCCGGGGGAAGCACAGATACGCAGTATTTT. This gives the protein CASSSGGSTDTQYF.

The chain uses TRBV2 and TRBJ1-3; D is uncertain. The germline V gene has CDR1 SNHLY and CDR2 FYNNEI. CDR3 length: 12 amino acids. V shed 6 bases and J shed 1 base, with 4 bases lying between them. In DNA form, the CDR3 reads TGTGCCAGCAGGAGATCTGGAAACACCATATATTTT. It yields the protein CASRRSGNTIYF.

This chain joins TRBV12-5 and TRBJ1-2; D possibly corresponds to TRBD1 (6 bases). CDR1 LGHNT and CDR2 FRNRAP come from the germline V gene. The CDR3 has 12 amino acids. Trimming cost V 4 bases and J 13 bases, with 16 bases left between them. The CDR3 DNA sequence: TGTGCTAGTGGTTCCGGGACCCGGGACACCACCTTC. Amino acids: CASGSGTRDTTF. The whole variable domain, remainder taken from reference TRBV12-5 and TRBJ1-2, is DARVTQTPRHKVTEMGQEVTMRCQPILGHNTVFWYRQTMMQGLELLAYFRNRAPLDDSGMPKDRFSAEMPDATLATLKIQPSEPRDSAVYFCASGSGTRDTTFGSGTRLTVV.

This clone was seen just once. J is TRBJ1-4 and V is TRBV9; D is possibly TRBD1 (6 bases). This CDR3 has 15 residues. The germline CDR1 and CDR2 sequences are SGDLS and YYNGEE. V shed 5 bases and J shed 7 bases, with 18 bases lying between them. The CDR3 coding sequence is TGTGCCAGCAGTCCGAGTCCAGGGGTAGGTGAAAAACTGTTTTTT. Residues: CASSPSPGVGEKLFF.

The table lists this clone with a few counts. This chain links TRBV6-5 with TRBJ1-1, with D perhaps TRBD1 (6 bases). Per germline, CDR1 MNHEY and CDR2 SVGAGI. The CDR3 loop spans 16 amino acids. The V and J ends lost 0 bases and 1 base respectively, with 12 bases between them. CDR3 nucleotides: TGTGCCAGCAGTTACTCGGGCCGGGGGCAGAACACTGAAGCTTTCTTT. Translating gives CASSYSGRGQNTEAFF.

V usage is TRBV27 and J usage is TRBJ2-2, with TRBD2 identical over 10 bases. The CDR3 contains 15 residues. V lost 7 bases and J lost 0; bases outside the gene matches: 2. Per the germline V gene, CDR1 is MNHEY and CDR2 is SMNVEV (reference sequence). The CDR3 here is CASTLAGANTGELFF. CDR3 sequence (DNA): TGTGCCAGCACCCTAGCGGGGGCGAACACCGGGGAGCTGTTTTTT.

The chain has TRBV19 and TRBJ1-1; 7 bases map to TRBD1. Per germline, CDR1 LNHDA and CDR2 SQIVND (reference sequence). CDR3 length: 13 amino acids. With 3 bases clipped from V and 9 bases from J, the junction kept 7 bases outside the gene matches. The CDR3 spells CASSIVGRGKAFF. CDR3 nucleotide sequence: TGTGCCAGTAGTATTGTTGGCAGGGGGAAAGCTTTCTTT.

The chain joins TRBV5-5 to TRBJ2-7; 10 nucleotides match TRBD1. The junction had 7 bases not matched to a gene; V was cut back by 4 bases and J by 3 bases. Germline CDR1 is SGHKS and CDR2 is YYEKEE (reference sequence). The CDR3 spans 15 residues. CDR3 bases: TGTGCCAGCAGCAGGACCGGGACAGGGGACTACGAGCAGTACTTC. Amino acids: CASSRTGTGDYEQYF.

V usage is TRBV6-4 and J usage is TRBJ2-3, with 10 positions matching TRBD2. CDR1 is MRHNA, CDR2 SNTAGT, per germline. Trimming at V came to 5 bases and at J to 3 bases, leaving 5 bases not matched to a gene. The CDR3 runs to 15 residues. DNA of the CDR3: TGTGCCAGCAGTCCTTCTAGCGGGAGAACAGATACGCAGTATTTT. Amino acid sequence: CASSPSSGRTDTQYF.

The chain is built from TRBV29-1 and TRBJ1-1, with D perhaps matching TRBD1 (5 bases). Trimming removed 5 bases from V and 3 bases from J, with 13 bases in between. Germline values: CDR1 SQVTM, CDR2 ANQGSEA. The CDR3 is 13 amino acids. Written as DNA, the CDR3 is TGCAGCGTTAGTTCGGGGGTGTACACTGAAGCTTTCTTT. Translating it yields CSVSSGVYTEAFF.

The chain uses TRBV27 and TRBJ1-5, with TRBD1 identical over 8 bases. Germline V gene lookup returns CDR1 MNHEY and CDR2 SMNVEV (reference sequence). With 4 bases clipped from V and 7 bases from J, the junction kept 9 bases outside the gene matches. The CDR3 consists of 15 residues. The CDR3 DNA sequence: TGTGCCAGCAGTTCGGGACAGGCCCCGCGGCAGCCCCAGCATTTT. Its translation is CASSSGQAPRQPQHF.

V usage is TRBV27 and J usage is TRBJ1-5, with TRBD1 matching over 7 bases. With 5 bases clipped from V and 2 bases from J, the junction kept 9 bases outside the gene matches. CDR1 MNHEY and CDR2 SMNVEV come from the germline V gene (reference sequence). The CDR3 contains 16 residues. The CDR3 here is CASSPPTGEGNQPQHF. The CDR3 DNA is TGTGCCAGCAGTCCCCCTACAGGGGAGGGCAATCAGCCCCAGCATTTT.

The rearrangement joins TRBV18 to TRBJ2-2; 9 bases agree with TRBD2. The CDR3 covers 16 residues. Trimming at V came to 4 bases and at J to 0 bases, leaving 3 bases not matched to a gene. Germline CDR1 and CDR2: KGHSH and LQKENI. The CDR3 spells CASSLLAGANTGELFF. CDR3 DNA sequence: TGTGCCAGCTCACTCTTAGCGGGAGCGAACACCGGGGAGCTGTTTTTT.

The chain recombines TRBV15 with TRBJ2-3; possibly TRBD2 for D (6 bases). Trimming shortened V by 0 bases and J by 4 bases, and 11 bases separated the two germline ends. CDR3 size: 15 residues. Germline lookup yields CDR1 LNHNV and CDR2 YYDKDF (reference sequence). The CDR3: CATSRDGSGADTQYF. CDR3 DNA: TGTGCCACCAGCAGAGATGGTAGCGGAGCAGATACGCAGTATTTT.

This chain connects TRBV30 to TRBJ2-3; perhaps TRBD1 as D (6 bases). The CDR3 runs to 12 residues. V lost 5 bases and J 5 bases, leaving 11 bases between the germline ends. CDR1 and CDR2 (germline): GTSNPN, SVGIG (reference sequence). This CDR3 is CAWSTGKDTQYF. The CDR3 nucleotides are TGTGCCTGGTCGACAGGTAAAGATACGCAGTATTTT.

The genes are TRBV2 and TRBJ2-5; D is uncertain. CDR1 is SNHLY and CDR2 is FYNNEI in the germline V gene. There are 14 residues in the CDR3. The germline V and J ends were trimmed by 2 bases and 2 bases, with 9 bases remaining between them. The CDR3, as DNA: TGTGCCAGCAGTGAACGGCGTCTTCAAGAGACCCAGTACTTC. Residues: CASSERRLQETQYF.

The rearrangement joins TRBV11-2 to TRBJ1-1; perhaps TRBD1 as D (6 bases). The V and J ends lost 0 bases and 8 bases respectively, with 13 bases between them. There are 14 residues in the CDR3. CDR1 and CDR2 (germline): SGHAT, FQNNGV. The CDR3 DNA reads TGTGCCAGCAGCTTAGATATTACAGGGAAGGAAGCTTTCTTT. Translation: CASSLDITGKEAFF. The full variable domain, with the rest looked up from reference TRBV11-2 and TRBJ1-1, is EAGVAQSPRYKIIEKRQSVAFWCNPISGHATLYWYQQILGQGPKLLIQFQNNGVVDDSQLPKDRFSAERLKGVDSTLKIQPAKLEDSAVYLCASSLDITGKEAFFGQGTRLTVV.

The chain is built from TRBV10-3 and TRBJ2-1; TRBD2 aligns across 15 bases. The CDR3 is 18 residues long. The V gene end was trimmed by 5 bases and the J gene end by 7 bases; junction bases not matched to a gene: 12. Per germline, CDR1 ENHRY and CDR2 SYGVKD. The CDR3: CAISNLRTSGGAKNEQFF. CDR3 bases: TGTGCCATCAGTAACTTACGGACTAGCGGGGGGGCGAAAAATGAGCAGTTCTTC.

The chain joins TRBV19 to TRBJ2-7; TRBD1 aligns across 7 bases. Germline CDR1 is LNHDA and CDR2 is SQIVND (reference sequence). Trimming cost V 5 bases and J 2 bases; bases outside gene matches: 6. The CDR3 has 14 residues. Here the CDR3 reads CASSVNRGAYEQYF. The DNA of the CDR3 is TGTGCCAGTAGTGTGAACAGGGGTGCCTACGAGCAGTACTTC. The full variable domain, rest sourced from reference TRBV19 and TRBJ2-7, is DGGITQSPKYLFRKEGQNVTLSCEQNLNHDAMYWYRQDPGQGLRLIYYSQIVNDFQKGDIAEGYSVSREKKESFPLTVTSAQKNPTAFYLCASSVNRGAYEQYFGPGTRLTVT.

The genes are TRBV28 and TRBJ2-1; possibly TRBD1 for D (6 bases). V was pared by 5 bases and J by 4 bases, with 12 bases between. This CDR3 is 14 amino acids long. Germline CDR1 and CDR2: MDHEN and SYDVKM. As DNA, the CDR3 is TGTGCCAGCAGTGCCCCGGGGACATACAATGAGCAGTTCTTC. It is translated as CASSAPGTYNEQFF.

The sample holds a few counts of this clone. This chain joins TRBV9 and TRBJ1-2; TRBD1 matches 7 bases. CDR3 length: 15 residues. Germline CDR1 SGDLS, CDR2 YYNGEE. J gave up 2 bases and V 0 bases, and 4 bases lay outside the gene matches. CDR3 residues: CASSVGGRGNYGYTF. The CDR3 bases are TGTGCCAGCAGCGTAGGAGGCAGGGGGAACTATGGCTACACCTTC.

This sequence joins TRBV5-1 and TRBJ2-7, with D perhaps TRBD2 (5 bases). CDR1 is SGHRS and CDR2 is YFSETQ in the germline V gene. The V and J ends lost 4 bases and 2 bases respectively, with 13 bases between them. The CDR3 covers 14 residues. The CDR3 region is CASSHGRGTYEQYF. The CDR3 DNA sequence: TGCGCCAGCAGCCACGGTCGGGGAACCTACGAGCAGTACTTC. Full variable domain (remainder filled in from reference TRBV5-1 and TRBJ2-7): KAGVTQTPRYLIKTRGQQVTLSCSPISGHRSVSWYQQTPGQGLQFLFEYFSETQRNKGNFPGRFSGRQFSNSRSEMNVSTLELGDSALYLCASSHGRGTYEQYFGPGTRLTVT.